A selection of T cell receptor beta chains follows, all from one sample in a study of lymphopenia after photon versus proton radiotherapy. Here immunoSEQ multiplex PCR was the method, and the copy in TCRdb shows in-frame clones only, minus some. This sample has about 49,000 clones; around 80% occur once, and the top ten carry less than 35%. Sequenced here: peripheral blood, sampled from a patient treated with photon-based radiotherapy. The origin of the receptors is a middle-aged man with gastric cancer. Each CDR3 is given with its conserved first and last residue. D genes are given only for firm matches. Clone size is not always given. Where it is, it says once, few, many or a class for expanded clones.

clone_size | j_call | d_call | v_call | cdr3_aa | cdr3_nt
- | TRBJ2-2 | TRBD2 | TRBV7-3 | CASSLSPTSGNSGELFF | TGTGCCAGCAGCTTAAGTCCGACTAGCGGGAACTCCGGGGAGCTGTTTTTT
- | TRBJ1-2 | - | TRBV6-1 | CASSRGYYGYTF | TGTGCCAGCAGCAGGGGCTACTATGGCTACACCTTC
- | TRBJ1-2 | - | TRBV5-4 | CASSLEGTTRDTF | TGTGCCAGCAGCTTGGAAGGAACCACCCGTGACACCTTC
- | TRBJ1-1 | - | TRBV29-1 | CSVGNLGANTEAFF | TGCAGCGTTGGAAACCTGGGGGCCAACACTGAAGCTTTCTTT
- | TRBJ1-2 | - | TRBV21-1 | CASSNPGQGVGYTF | TGTGCCAGCAGCAACCCGGGACAGGGGGTCGGCTACACCTTC
- | TRBJ1-4 | - | TRBV7-9 | CASSFGTQNEKLFF | TGTGCCAGCAGCTTCGGGACACAGAATGAAAAACTGTTTTTT
- | TRBJ2-7 | TRBD2 | TRBV7-2 | CASRPLAGGPGEQYF | TGTGCCAGCAGACCTCTAGCGGGAGGGCCGGGGGAGCAGTACTTC
few | TRBJ2-7 | - | TRBV6-5 | CASKRLPWGANEQYF | TGTGCCAGCAAGAGACTCCCGTGGGGTGCCAACGAGCAGTACTTC
few | TRBJ1-1 | - | TRBV6-4 | CASSEEDGTEAFF | TGTGCCAGCAGTGAAGAGGACGGCACTGAAGCTTTCTTT
- | TRBJ2-2 | - | TRBV11-2 | CASSLRGDRTGELFF | TGTGCCAGCAGCTTAAGAGGGGATCGGACCGGGGAGCTGTTTTTT
- | TRBJ1-4 | - | TRBV7-9 | CASSSKGQNNEKLFF | TGTGCCAGCAGCAGCAAAGGACAGAATAATGAAAAACTGTTTTTT
once | TRBJ2-1 | - | TRBV6-1 | CASRQLGGYNEQFF | TGTGCCAGCAGGCAGTTGGGGGGTTACAATGAGCAGTTCTTC
- | TRBJ2-2 | - | TRBV4-1 | CASSQDKRIGGTGELFF | TGCGCCAGCAGCCAAGATAAAAGGATTGGGGGCACCGGGGAGCTGTTTTTT
- | TRBJ2-5 | - | TRBV18 | CASSRGEVEETQYF | TGTGCCAGCTCACGCGGGGAGGTTGAAGAGACCCAGTACTTC
- | TRBJ2-7 | TRBD2 | TRBV18 | CASSPGRDYEQYF | TGTGCCAGCTCACCTGGGAGGGACTACGAGCAGTACTTC
- | TRBJ2-1 | TRBD2 | TRBV5-1 | CASSPLGETSGEQFF | TGCGCCAGCAGCCCCCTGGGGGAGACTAGCGGTGAGCAGTTCTTC
- | TRBJ2-7 | TRBD2 | TRBV2 | CASSPGAGREQYF | TGTGCCAGCAGCCCGGGAGCGGGGAGGGAGCAGTACTTC
once | TRBJ2-1 | TRBD2 | TRBV4-1 | CASRPSAGDPYNEQFF | TGCGCCAGCAGGCCATCCGCGGGGGACCCCTACAATGAGCAGTTCTTC
- | TRBJ1-1 | TRBD1 | TRBV27 | CASSLWAGGGHTEAFF | TGTGCCAGCAGTTTGTGGGCAGGGGGCGGTCACACTGAAGCTTTCTTT
- | TRBJ1-2 | - | TRBV6-5 | CASSKSTGANYGYTF | TGTGCCAGCAGTAAATCGACCGGGGCTAACTATGGCTACACCTTC
- | TRBJ2-1 | - | TRBV6-4 | CASSPSASSYNEQFF | TGTGCCAGCAGCCCTAGCGCCTCCTCCTACAATGAGCAGTTCTTC
- | TRBJ2-1 | - | TRBV7-9 | CASSVIVTSSYNEQFF | TGTGCCAGCAGCGTCATCGTTACTAGCTCCTACAATGAGCAGTTCTTC
once | TRBJ2-2 | TRBD1 | TRBV5-5 | CASRQGQGIMAGELFF | TGTGCCAGCAGACAGGGACAGGGTATCATGGCCGGGGAGCTGTTTTTT
- | TRBJ2-5 | - | TRBV7-3 | CASSLVAGSGTQYF | TGTGCCAGCAGCTTAGTGGCAGGTTCCGGGACCCAGTACTTC
- | TRBJ2-1 | TRBD2 | TRBV9 | CASSAGTKGNEQFF | TGTGCCAGCAGCGCCGGGACTAAAGGCAATGAGCAGTTCTTC
- | TRBJ2-5 | - | TRBV7-8 | CASSLDRVASLSQYF | TGTGCCAGCAGCTTAGACAGGGTGGCTAGTCTGTCCCAGTACTTC
- | TRBJ2-5 | TRBD2 | TRBV9 | CASSVATSGSGWTQYF | TGTGCCAGCAGCGTAGCGACTAGCGGGAGTGGCTGGACCCAGTACTTC
once | TRBJ1-4 | - | TRBV6-1 | CASSGKPTNEKLFF | TGTGCCAGCAGCGGGAAACCAACTAATGAAAAACTGTTTTTT
few | TRBJ2-7 | - | TRBV4-2 | CASSQESKRLPYEQYF | TGTGCCAGCAGCCAAGAGAGCAAGCGGTTACCCTACGAGCAGTACTTC
once | TRBJ2-7 | - | TRBV29-1 | CSVDWGNEQYF | TGCAGCGTTGATTGGGGGAACGAGCAGTACTTC
- | TRBJ2-7 | - | TRBV6-1 | CASSSRLEGWQYF | TGTGCCAGCAGTTCCCGTTTGGAGGGGTGGCAGTACTTC
- | TRBJ2-1 | - | TRBV7-9 | CASSLSRVGSEQFF | TGTGCCAGCAGCTTAAGCAGGGTGGGGAGTGAGCAGTTCTTC
- | TRBJ2-7 | TRBD2 | TRBV10-3 | CAISGTSGISYEQYF | TGTGCCATCAGTGGGACTAGCGGGATTTCCTACGAGCAGTACTTC
- | TRBJ1-3 | TRBD1 | TRBV27 | CASSLIGQGAYSSGNTIYF | TGTGCCAGCAGTCTAATAGGACAGGGGGCTTATAGCTCTGGAAACACCATATATTTT
- | TRBJ1-5 | - | TRBV5-8 | CASSSYWTEDQPQHF | TGTGCCAGCAGCTCGTATTGGACCGAAGATCAGCCCCAGCATTTT
- | TRBJ2-1 | - | TRBV7-9 | CASSWRGNNEQFF | TGTGCCAGCAGCTGGAGGGGGAACAATGAGCAGTTCTTC
- | TRBJ2-5 | TRBD1 | TRBV29-1 | CSVGQGALETQYF | TGCAGCGTGGGACAGGGGGCCCTGGAGACCCAGTACTTC
- | TRBJ2-7 | TRBD1 | TRBV5-1 | CASSDPTGGHYEQYF | TGCGCCAGCAGCGATCCGACAGGGGGCCACTACGAGCAGTACTTC
- | TRBJ2-7 | TRBD1 | TRBV6-5 | CASSPGDRVAYEQYF | TGTGCCAGCAGTCCGGGGGACAGGGTGGCCTACGAGCAGTACTTC
- | TRBJ2-5 | - | TRBV7-9 | CASSLFPGRETQYF | TGTGCCAGCAGCTTATTCCCGGGTAGGGAGACCCAGTACTTC
- | TRBJ2-7 | - | TRBV19 | CASSIAQNYEQYF | TGTGCCAGTAGTATAGCACAGAACTACGAGCAGTACTTC
- | TRBJ1-1 | - | TRBV30 | CAWSVWGFKTEAFF | TGTGCCTGGAGTGTATGGGGGTTCAAGACTGAAGCTTTCTTT
- | TRBJ2-1 | TRBD2 | TRBV4-1 | CASSHPFGTSGRLGNEQFF | TGCGCCAGCAGCCATCCCTTCGGGACTAGCGGGAGGTTAGGCAATGAGCAGTTCTTC
- | TRBJ2-1 | - | TRBV7-3 | CASSLNIYSNNEQFF | TGTGCCAGCAGCTTAAATATCTATAGCAACAATGAGCAGTTCTTC
once | TRBJ1-5 | - | TRBV7-9 | CASSTDSSNQPQHF | TGTGCCAGCAGCACGGACAGTAGCAATCAGCCCCAGCATTTT
- | TRBJ2-1 | TRBD2 | TRBV7-2 | CASSTGLAGDYEQFF | TGTGCCAGCAGCACGGGACTAGCGGGAGACTATGAGCAGTTCTTC
- | TRBJ2-7 | - | TRBV7-6 | CASSLGYGGAASYEQYF | TGTGCCAGCAGCTTAGGGTATGGGGGAGCGGCCTCCTACGAGCAGTACTTC
- | TRBJ2-2 | - | TRBV27 | CASSLRTYPTGELFF | TGTGCCAGCAGTTTGCGCACATACCCCACCGGGGAGCTGTTTTTT
- | TRBJ2-2 | TRBD1 | TRBV28 | CASRDRPGQGGNTGELFF | TGTGCCAGCAGAGATCGGCCCGGACAGGGCGGGAACACCGGGGAGCTGTTTTTT
- | TRBJ1-2 | - | TRBV29-1 | CSVEGAGFLLTNYGYTF | TGCAGCGTTGAAGGGGCAGGGTTTTTGCTCACTAACTATGGCTACACCTTC
- | TRBJ2-3 | TRBD2 | TRBV19 | CASSPGLADSSTDTQYF | TGTGCCAGTAGCCCGGGACTAGCGGATTCTAGCACAGATACGCAGTATTTT
- | TRBJ1-1 | - | TRBV5-1 | CASSLFGNTEAFF | TGCGCCAGCAGCTTGTTTGGGAACACTGAAGCTTTCTTT
- | TRBJ1-1 | - | TRBV27 | CASSRGGANTEAFF | TGTGCCAGCAGCCGGGGGGGGGCGAACACTGAAGCTTTCTTT
- | TRBJ1-1 | - | TRBV10-3 | CAISESRDTGGTEAFF | TGTGCCATCAGTGAGTCGAGAGACACGGGGGGCACTGAAGCTTTCTTT
- | TRBJ2-1 | - | TRBV7-3 | CASSATSSSYNEQFF | TGTGCCAGCAGCGCAACGTCCAGCTCCTACAATGAGCAGTTCTTC
- | TRBJ1-5 | TRBD1 | TRBV2 | CASSQGQGFQPQHF | TGTGCCAGCAGCCAGGGACAGGGCTTTCAGCCCCAGCATTTT
- | TRBJ2-7 | TRBD2 | TRBV5-4 | CASSRGAGGPVLEQYF | TGTGCCAGCAGCCGTGGAGCGGGAGGGCCAGTTCTGGAGCAGTACTTC
few | TRBJ1-2 | - | TRBV18 | CASSPLAVGGYTF | TGTGCCAGCTCACCATTAGCTGTCGGCGGCTACACCTTC